This T cell receptor beta chain originates from a study of cytomegalovirus exposure and HLA in healthy donors. Study-wide results and limits: A later analysis reportedly identified an Asian-associated ancestry cluster as carrying fewer N-insertions than the approximately 620-donor mean. A likely sequencing artifact accounted for one observed cluster of highly shared sequence variants. Researchers reported from a later analysis that most CMV-associated TCR beta chains appeared HLA-restricted.

PCR used 60 Vbeta primers and 13 Jbeta primers. Data came from immunoSEQ multiplex PCR; TCRdb stores just in-frame clones and leaves some out. Of over 110,000 clones in the sample, under 80% are singletons; the top ten hold just over 8.5%. V gave up 1 base and J gave up 7 bases; unmatched junction bases: 3. Germline V gives CDR1 SEHNR, CDR2 FQNEAQ (reference sequence). The CDR3 is 13 residues long. This clone was counted once. What it binds is not known. The clonotype was recovered from a woman between 45 and 65 years old in good health and CMV-seropositive. The V call is TRBV7-9, the J call TRBJ1-2; 7 bases are shared with TRBD1. Material for sequencing was PBMCs. The chain's CDR3 is CASSLEQGPGYTF. CDR3 bases: TGTGCCAGCAGCTTAGAACAGGGGCCTGGCTACACCTTC.